Listed below are T cell receptor beta chains from one sample, sequenced in a study of blood T cell repertoires in COVID-19. Using immunoSEQ multiplex PCR, the repertoire was profiled, and TCRdb retains in-frame clones only, with some absent. The table shows about 140,000 clones, with 85% occurring only once. The material sequenced was peripheral blood. The receptors stem from a man aged 50 to 60 with acute or convalescent COVID-19. CDR3s include the opening cysteine and the closing phenylalanine or tryptophan. The order of the fields is clone size, J gene, D gene, V gene, CDR3 DNA, CDR3 protein. The D gene is left open where the match is weak. Size is omitted from some rows. Given values are once, few, many or a class for expanded clones.

>NA|TRBJ2-5|TRBD2|TRBV3-1/TRBV3-2
TGTGCCAGCAGCCAAAAATCTAGCGGGGGGGGAGAGACCCAGTACTTC
CASSQKSSGGGETQYF
>NA|TRBJ2-4|NA|TRBV29-1
TGCAGCGTTGTGGGGCTAGCCAAAAACATTCAGTACTTC
CSVVGLAKNIQYF
>few|TRBJ2-6|TRBD2|TRBV4-2
TGTGCCAGCACCTCTAAACTTAGCGGGAGCTCTGGGGCCAACGTCCTGACTTTC
CASTSKLSGSSGANVLTF
>NA|TRBJ2-7|TRBD1|TRBV3-1/TRBV3-2
TGTGCCAGCAGCGCCCCGGGACAGGGCGCTCGGGAGCAGTACTTC
CASSAPGQGAREQYF
>NA|TRBJ2-5|NA|TRBV28
TGTGCCAGCAGTTTACGGGGCCAAGAGACCCAGTACTTC
CASSLRGQETQYF
>once|TRBJ1-5|NA|TRBV6-5
TGTGCCAGCAAAGAGTTAATCACGAGCAATCAGCCCCAGCATTTT
CASKELITSNQPQHF
>NA|TRBJ2-7|TRBD1|TRBV5-1
TGCGCCAGCAACCCTGTTACAGGGGGTCAATACGAGCAGTACTTC
CASNPVTGGQYEQYF
>NA|TRBJ1-1|NA|TRBV12-3/TRBV12-4
TGTGCCAGCAGTTTTGGGGAGATCACTGAAGCTTTCTTT
CASSFGEITEAFF
>few|TRBJ2-7|TRBD2|TRBV27
TGTGCCAGCAGCCCCGACATAGGGACTACCTCCTACGAGCAGTACTTC
CASSPDIGTTSYEQYF
>NA|TRBJ1-1|TRBD1|TRBV7-9
TGTGCCAGCAGCCCTGACGCGGGACAGGGGCTAGGGGCTGAAGCTTTCTTT
CASSPDAGQGLGAEAFF
>NA|TRBJ1-5|NA|TRBV2
TGTGCCAGCAGTGAAGCACTTCGTCACAATCAGCCCCAGCATTTT
CASSEALRHNQPQHF
>once|TRBJ1-5|TRBD1|TRBV6-5
TGTGCCAGCAGTTACAGACAGGGGGGCAATCAGCCCCAGCATTTT
CASSYRQGGNQPQHF
>NA|TRBJ2-2|NA|TRBV5-1
TGCGCCAGCTACGGGACTCAGACCGGGGAGCTGTTTTTT
CASYGTQTGELFF
>NA|TRBJ2-7|TRBD2|TRBV11-2
TGTGCCAGCAGCTTAGACCCTTCCTTTGCGGGAGGTCGCTACGAGCAGTACTTC
CASSLDPSFAGGRYEQYF
>once|TRBJ2-3|TRBD1|TRBV30
TGTGCCTGGGGACTCCGGGACAGGGGAAGTGATACGCAGTATTTT
CAWGLRDRGSDTQYF
>NA|TRBJ1-1|TRBD1|TRBV28
TGTGCCAGCCGGACAGGGACGGGTTGGGCTGAAGCTTTCTTT
CASRTGTGWAEAFF
>NA|TRBJ2-2|TRBD2|TRBV7-8
TGTGCCAGCAGCTTACTCCCCGGGGGGGACCTCGCGAACACCGGGGAGCTGTTTTTT
CASSLLPGGDLANTGELFF
>NA|TRBJ1-1|NA|TRBV7-2
TGTGCCAGCAGCTTCACAGCTGCGAACACTGAAGCTTTCTTT
CASSFTAANTEAFF
>NA|TRBJ1-2|TRBD1|TRBV5-4
TGTGCCAGCAGCTTGGTGGGGACAGGGAACTATGGCTACACCTTC
CASSLVGTGNYGYTF
>NA|TRBJ1-6|NA|TRBV7-9
TGTGCCAGCAGCTTAGTCCAGGGGAAGACCTCCTATAATTCACCCCTCCACTTT
CASSLVQGKTSYNSPLHF
>NA|TRBJ2-4|TRBD1|TRBV25-1
TGTGCCAGCAGTGCAAACAGGGGTCAGGCCAAAAACATTCAGTACTTC
CASSANRGQAKNIQYF
>NA|TRBJ1-6|TRBD1|TRBV5-5
TGTGCCAGCAGCTTGAGCAACAGGGGGCACAATTCACCCCTCCACTTT
CASSLSNRGHNSPLHF
>NA|TRBJ2-7|TRBD2|TRBV10-2
TGCGCCAGCAGGAGCCTAGCGGGAGGAACCTACGAGCAGTACTTC
CASRSLAGGTYEQYF
>NA|TRBJ1-1|NA|TRBV9
TGTGCCAGCAGCCGTCGGGGGTTCGCTGAAGCTTTCTTT
CASSRRGFAEAFF
>once|TRBJ2-1|NA|TRBV10-2
TGCGCCAGCAGTGGATTTCGGAGCTCCTACAATGAGCAGTTCTTC
CASSGFRSSYNEQFF
>NA|TRBJ2-1|TRBD2|TRBV19
TGTGCCAGTAGTACACTAGCGGGGGGCTACAATGAGCAGTTCTTC
CASSTLAGGYNEQFF
>NA|TRBJ1-2|NA|TRBV6-5
TGTGCCAGCATCAACGGGCCCGGAGGGAATGGCTACACCTTC
CASINGPGGNGYTF
>few|TRBJ2-7|NA|TRBV4-1
TGCGCCAGCAGCCTCCTCCTAGGACTAACCGCCTACGAGCAGTACTTC
CASSLLLGLTAYEQYF
>NA|TRBJ1-1|NA|TRBV7-9
TGTGCCAGCAGAGCCCCGGGGGAAACTGAAGCTTTCTTT
CASRAPGETEAFF
>NA|TRBJ2-3|NA|TRBV5-1
TGCGCCAGCAGCTTGGTGGCGGGCGGTAGCACAGATACGCAGTATTTT
CASSLVAGGSTDTQYF
>NA|TRBJ1-6|TRBD1|TRBV27
TGTGCCAGCAGTCCCCGGGACAGACTATCACCCCTCCACTTT
CASSPRDRLSPLHF
>NA|TRBJ1-6|NA|TRBV27
TGTGCCAGCAGCCTCGGCTCCTATAATTCACCCCTCCACTTT
CASSLGSYNSPLHF
>NA|TRBJ2-1|TRBD2|TRBV19
TGTGCCAGTAGTATACTAGCGGGAGGGCCGGGTGAGCAGTTCTTC
CASSILAGGPGEQFF
>NA|TRBJ2-6|TRBD1|TRBV19
TGTGCCAGCCGGACAGGGATGCAGTCTGGGGCCAACGTCCTGACTTTC
CASRTGMQSGANVLTF
>NA|TRBJ1-2|NA|TRBV18
TGTGCCAGCTCACCACCCGGCCAGGGCGGAAGCTACACCTTC
CASSPPGQGGSYTF
>NA|TRBJ2-1|TRBD1|TRBV14
TGTGCCAGCAGCCCTGGGGCGGGACAGGGTGAGCAGTTCTTC
CASSPGAGQGEQFF
>NA|TRBJ2-5|NA|TRBV2
TGTGCCAGCAGTGAACAACAAGAGACCCAGTACTTC
CASSEQQETQYF
>NA|TRBJ2-5|TRBD2|TRBV5-1
TGCGCCAGCAGCTCCGGGACTAGCGGGGCACAAGAGACCCAGTACTTC
CASSSGTSGAQETQYF
>NA|TRBJ2-3|TRBD1|TRBV5-1
TGCGCCAGCAGCTTCGAGACAGGGGGTGCAGATACGCAGTATTTT
CASSFETGGADTQYF
>NA|TRBJ2-1|NA|TRBV2
TGTGCCAGCAGTGAAAGTTCCGGGGAGGTCAATGAGCAGTTCTTC
CASSESSGEVNEQFF
>NA|TRBJ1-1|TRBD1|TRBV3-1/TRBV3-2
TGTGCCAGCAAATATAAGGGGGCTACAGGTGAAGCTTTCTTT
CASKYKGATGEAFF
>few|TRBJ1-5|TRBD1|TRBV24-1
TGTGCCACCAGTGACCACCGACAGGGAAGTTATCAGCCCCAGCATTTT
CATSDHRQGSYQPQHF
>few|TRBJ2-4|NA|TRBV7-9
TGTGCCAGCAGCCCCGAGAACAGTAACATTCAGTACTTC
CASSPENSNIQYF
>NA|TRBJ1-2|TRBD1|TRBV5-4
TGTGCCAGCAGTATGAGGGCGGGACAGGGGAACTATGGCTACACCTTC
CASSMRAGQGNYGYTF